This is a list of T cell receptor beta chains from one sample in a study of cytomegalovirus exposure and HLA in healthy donors. Data came from immunoSEQ multiplex PCR; TCRdb stores just in-frame clones and leaves some out. This sample has 120,000 or so clones, with 77% found just once. What was sequenced was PBMCs. The receptors originated from a man younger than 35 in good health and CMV-seropositive. CDR3s include the opening cysteine and the closing phenylalanine or tryptophan. The order of the fields is V gene, J gene, clone size, D gene, CDR3 DNA, CDR3 protein. A D gene is named only where the DNA matches it firmly. Rows may omit the clone size; those that give it use once, few, many or a size class.

TRBV5-1	TRBJ1-6	-	TRBD1	TGCGCCAGCAGCCTAGACGGCAGGGGGACGAGCTCCTATAATTCACCCCTCCACTTT	CASSLDGRGTSSYNSPLHF
TRBV4-1	TRBJ2-1	-	TRBD2	TGCGCCAGCAGCCAGATAGCGGGGCATAATGAGCAGTTCTTC	CASSQIAGHNEQFF
TRBV21-1	TRBJ2-5	-	-	TGTGCCAGCAGCAGAAAAGGACATGGCGAAGAGACCCAGTACTTC	CASSRKGHGEETQYF
TRBV4-1	TRBJ2-3	-	TRBD2	TGCGCCAGCAGCCAAGTCGTAGCGGGGACAGATACGCAGTATTTT	CASSQVVAGTDTQYF
TRBV5-1	TRBJ2-1	-	TRBD2	TGCGCCAGCAGCTTGGTGCGGACTAGCGGCGACAATGAGCAGTTCTTC	CASSLVRTSGDNEQFF
TRBV7-6	TRBJ1-1	few	TRBD1	TGTGCCAGCAGCGGACACTTACAGGGGATGAAGAACACTGAAGCTTTCTTT	CASSGHLQGMKNTEAFF
TRBV27	TRBJ2-1	-	TRBD2	TGTGCCAGCAGTCACTACTCCGGGACTAGCGTCTACAATGAGCAGTTCTTC	CASSHYSGTSVYNEQFF
TRBV5-1	TRBJ2-2	-	-	TGCGCCAGCAGCTTGGGAGCTAGGCCGAACACCGGGGAGCTGTTTTTT	CASSLGARPNTGELFF
TRBV10-2	TRBJ2-5	-	TRBD2	TGCGCCAGCAGTGAGTGGACTAGCGGGACCCAGTACTTC	CASSEWTSGTQYF
TRBV14	TRBJ1-2	-	-	TGTGCCAGCAGCCAAAGAGGCTATGGCTACACCTTC	CASSQRGYGYTF
TRBV27	TRBJ2-1	-	-	TGTGCCAGCGGTTACTACGATCTTCGGGTCGATGAGCAGTTCTTC	CASGYYDLRVDEQFF
TRBV29-1	TRBJ1-2	-	-	TGCAGCGTTCGGGGTCAGGCGGCCAGCTATGGCTACACCTTC	CSVRGQAASYGYTF
TRBV2	TRBJ2-7	-	TRBD1	TGTGCCAGCAATGGGAAAGCGGGGACAGGGGCCTACGAGCAGTACTTC	CASNGKAGTGAYEQYF
TRBV4-1	TRBJ2-3	-	TRBD1	TGCGCCAGCAGCCAAAACCTTAGAGGGACAGCTAGCACAGATACGCAGTATTTT	CASSQNLRGTASTDTQYF
TRBV6-6	TRBJ1-1	few	-	TGTGCCAGCAGTTACCAGATGAACAGTGGTGAAGCTTTCTTT	CASSYQMNSGEAFF
TRBV7-2	TRBJ1-2	-	TRBD1	TGTGCCAGCAGCTTAGCCCCGGGACAGGGGAGTGGTGGCTACACCTTC	CASSLAPGQGSGGYTF
TRBV5-4	TRBJ2-7	-	TRBD2	TGTGCCAGCAGCTTCGGCAGCGGGGTATACTACGAGCAGTACTTC	CASSFGSGVYYEQYF
TRBV4-1	TRBJ2-2	few	TRBD2	TGCGCCAGCAGCCCCCGGACTAGGTCGAACACCGGGGAGCTGTTTTTT	CASSPRTRSNTGELFF
TRBV19	TRBJ1-1	-	TRBD1	TGTGCCAGTAAGTCAGGGGGCACGAACACTGAAGCTTTCTTT	CASKSGGTNTEAFF
TRBV11-2	TRBJ2-1	-	TRBD1	TGTGCCAGCACCTTAAAGACAGGACAGGGGCCCTACAATGAGCAGTTCTTC	CASTLKTGQGPYNEQFF
TRBV4-1	TRBJ2-7	once	TRBD1	TGCGCCAGCAGCCAAGCCCAAGGGACAGGCTACGAGCAGTACTTC	CASSQAQGTGYEQYF
TRBV6-6	TRBJ2-3	-	-	TGTGCCAGCAGTTACACCATGATTGGCGGAGATACGCAGTATTTT	CASSYTMIGGDTQYF
TRBV7-7	TRBJ2-5	-	TRBD1	TGTGCTAGCAGCTTAGGGGGACAGGGGTCCGAGACCCAGTACTTC	CASSLGGQGSETQYF
TRBV5-6	TRBJ2-1	once	TRBD2	TGTGCCAGCAGCTGGGGACTAGCGGGGGCCCCCGGTACAAATGAGCAGTTCTTC	CASSWGLAGAPGTNEQFF
TRBV9	TRBJ2-1	-	TRBD2	TGTGCCAGCAGCGTAGAGGGACTAGCGGGAGTTGAGCAGTTCTTC	CASSVEGLAGVEQFF
TRBV6-6	TRBJ1-2	-	-	TGTGCCAGCAGTTCAGGGGTCTATGGCTACACCTTC	CASSSGVYGYTF
TRBV5-1	TRBJ1-4	-	-	TGCGCCAGCAGCTTGGGTCAGGGCAACGAAAAACTGTTTTTT	CASSLGQGNEKLFF
TRBV20-1	TRBJ2-1	-	-	TGCAGTTCCCCGGTATACAATGAGCAGTTCTTC	CSSPVYNEQFF
TRBV5-8	TRBJ2-4	-	-	TGTGCCAGCAGCTTGGGACAGAAAAACATTCAGTACTTC	CASSLGQKNIQYF
TRBV5-1	TRBJ1-1	-	TRBD1	TGCGCCAGCAGTCCGGCAGGGGGCTTTACTGAAGCTTTCTTT	CASSPAGGFTEAFF
TRBV7-2	TRBJ2-3	-	-	TGTGCCAGCAGCTTAGTCGGGGGGCCTAGCACAGATACGCAGTATTTT	CASSLVGGPSTDTQYF
TRBV21-1	TRBJ1-1	-	-	TGTGCCAGCAGCAAAGGGACAGGGCTGGTCAACACTGAAGCTTTCTTT	CASSKGTGLVNTEAFF
TRBV11-3	TRBJ2-1	few	TRBD2	TGTGCCAGCAGCCTTACCGGACTAGCGGGGGGAGATTACAATGAGCAGTTCTTC	CASSLTGLAGGDYNEQFF
TRBV6-1	TRBJ1-2	-	TRBD1	TGTGCCAGCAGCTTCGACAGGGGAGGTGGCTACACCTTC	CASSFDRGGGYTF
TRBV25-1	TRBJ2-3	-	TRBD1	TGTGCCAGCAGGAACAACAGGGGGCGCACAGATACGCAGTATTTT	CASRNNRGRTDTQYF
TRBV6-1	TRBJ2-7	-	TRBD1	TGTGCCAGCAGTGAAAGGCGGCGAACAGGGGGATTCTACGAGCAGTACTTC	CASSERRRTGGFYEQYF
TRBV4-1	TRBJ2-1	-	TRBD1	TGCGCCAGCAGCCAAGAAGGGACAGACACTATGGTGGCTTCCTACAATGAGCAGTTCTTC	CASSQEGTDTMVASYNEQFF
TRBV15	TRBJ2-5	-	TRBD2	TGTGCCACCAGCAGAGCTTGGCTAGCGGGAGGACCTGTATACCAAGAGACCCAGTACTTC	CATSRAWLAGGPVYQETQYF
TRBV9	TRBJ2-6	-	-	TGTGCCAGCAGCGTAGCAGGTTCTGGGGCCAACGGCCTGACTTTC	CASSVAGSGANGLTF
TRBV4-1	TRBJ2-7	-	TRBD1	TGCGCCAGCAGCCGGATCCAAGGACAGGAGTCCTACGAGCAGTACTTC	CASSRIQGQESYEQYF
TRBV29-1	TRBJ2-4	-	-	TGCAGCGTTGAGGGGGGATACAGGGGAAACATTCAGTACTTC	CSVEGGYRGNIQYF
TRBV12-5	TRBJ2-1	once	TRBD2	TGTGCTAGTGGTCCCGGGACTAGCGGGAGGGGCTCCTACAATGAGCAGTTCTTC	CASGPGTSGRGSYNEQFF